The 6 T cell receptor beta chains below were found in one sample sequenced in a study of T cell responses to AZD1222 COVID-19 vaccine. The assay was immunoSEQ multiplex PCR, and TCRdb's table has in-frame clones only and misses some. The repertoire holds more than 95,000 clones, with about 93% as singletons. The sequences come from peripheral blood, collected on day 0 of AZD1222 vaccination. The receptors stem from an adult in good health.

This chain connects TRBV28 to TRBJ1-5; D unclear. CDR1 is MDHEN and CDR2 is SYDVKM in the germline V gene. This CDR3 is built from 15 residues. V gave up 7 bases and J gave up 0 bases, with 13 bases separating them. DNA of the CDR3: TGTGCCAGCATTCCCGGGTTTAATAGCAATCAGCCCCAGCATTTT. As protein: CASIPGFNSNQPQHF.

This clone appeared once. The J gene is TRBJ2-3, the V gene TRBV18; 10 nucleotides agree with TRBD2. The V segment lost 3 bases and the J segment 1 base; nucleotides outside the gene matches: 7. CDR1 KGHSH and CDR2 LQKENI come from the germline V gene. The CDR3 has 17 amino acids. The CDR3 region has the DNA TGTGCCAGCTCACCGCTTCTTGGGACTAGCGGCACAGATACGCAGTATTTT. It is translated as CASSPLLGTSGTDTQYF.

This clone was seen once. This sequence joins TRBV10-3 and TRBJ2-1; D is undetermined. CDR3 length equals 17 residues. Germline V gene lookup returns CDR1 ENHRY and CDR2 SYGVKD. The V gene lost 0 bases and the J gene lost 6 bases, with 18 bases spanning the gap. The CDR3 spells CAISESIFEGPGNEQFF. The CDR3 DNA is TGTGCCATCAGTGAGTCGATCTTTGAAGGCCCCGGCAATGAGCAGTTCTTC.

In this sample, this clone turned up once. The chain carries TRBV24-1 and TRBJ2-1; 10 bases fit TRBD2. Germline V CDR1 and CDR2: KGHDR, SFDVKD. The ends lost 5 bases at V and 7 bases at J; junction bases unmatched: 10. The CDR3 consists of 16 residues. Here the CDR3 reads CATSAASGSGVNEQFF. The CDR3 DNA reads TGTGCCACCAGTGCTGCTAGCGGGAGCGGGGTGAATGAGCAGTTCTTC.

Concerning this clone: The same CDR3 is also encoded by other DNA sequences in this sample. The chain carries TRBV2 and TRBJ2-7, with 12 bases aligning to TRBD2. Losses at the gene ends were 4 bases for V and 2 bases for J; bases not matched to a gene: 3. In germline, CDR1 is SNHLY, CDR2 FYNNEI. The CDR3 covers 15 residues. CDR3: CASSVLAGGAYEQYF. The CDR3 coding sequence is TGTGCCAGCAGTGTACTAGCGGGAGGCGCCTACGAGCAGTACTTC.

The chain is built from TRBV5-4 and TRBJ2-5; 8 positions agree with TRBD1. In germline, CDR1 is SGHNT, CDR2 YYREEE (reference sequence). The V and J ends lost 7 bases and 2 bases, in that order; junction bases with no gene match: 4. This CDR3 contains 13 residues. In DNA, the CDR3 is TGTGCCAGCTCGGACAGGGCACAAGAGACCCAGTACTTC. It codes for CASSDRAQETQYF.